This TCR beta chain was retrieved from a study of shared clonotypes between healthy human individuals. Notes on the study in general: Blood was the only sampled material, and tissue repertoires likely differ.

The V gene lost 1 base and the J gene lost 1 base, with 16 bases spanning the gap. The CDR3 covers 17 residues. Germline V gene data show CDR1 as MDHEN and CDR2 as SYDVKM. Every donor was a Caucasian adult from Nashville, Tennessee. A deep-level run was used for the assay. Source study methods: ImmunoSEQ junction-only sequences lacked quality scores, so their filtering differed. Clones were read by immunoSEQ multiplex PCR, and TCRdb kept only the in-frame ones, dropping some. Clonal size and the V and J genes are those of that table, whereas D and trimming came from the DNA. In the table there are about half a million clones, about 78% of which are singletons. Points on this clone: The target antigen is unknown.

The V call is TRBV28, the J call TRBJ1-1, with a possible D match to TRBD1 (6 bases). The clonotype originates from a woman aged 40 to 49 in good health. Some clones in this sample may be carry-over from other donors' samples. Sequenced input: PBMCs. The CDR3 loop reads CASSLSGGAGWNTEAFF. The CDR3 coding sequence is TGTGCCAGCAGTTTATCGGGGGGGGCCGGGTGGAACACTGAAGCTTTCTTT.